The 32 T cell receptor beta chains below come from one sample, sequenced in a study of T cell clonotyping in hematopoietic cell transplantation. Profiling relied on immunoSEQ multiplex PCR, and the TCRdb table lists in-frame clones only, not all of them. This table has some 30,000 clones, about 93% appearing once. Sequences were derived from PBMCs, sampled 100 days after allogeneic stem cell transplant. Receptors were obtained from a female patient aged 50-59 years who had an allogeneic stem cell transplant from a related donor, so the T cells may come from the graft donor. Some clones in this sample may be carry-over from other donors' samples.

This clone occurred once. V and J are TRBV9 and TRBJ1-1; weak D call: TRBD1 (5 bases). Trimming cost V 4 bases and J 5 bases, with 12 bases left between them. CDR1 and CDR2 (germline): SGDLS, YYNGEE. The CDR3 is made up of 13 amino acids. The CDR3: CASSPGSRTEAFF. The CDR3 bases are TGTGCCAGCAGCCCAGGGTCTCGAACTGAAGCTTTCTTT.

This sequence joins TRBV9 and TRBJ1-4; 8 nucleotides line up with TRBD1. Trimming cost V 1 base and J 5 bases; bases outside gene matches: 4. CDR1 and CDR2 from the germline V gene are SGDLS and YYNGEE. CDR3 length equals 15 residues. DNA for the CDR3: TGTGCCAGCAGCGTACAAGGACAGGGAAATGAAAAACTGTTTTTT. It codes for CASSVQGQGNEKLFF. Complete variable domain (other parts from reference TRBV9 and TRBJ1-4): DSGVTQTPKHLITATGQRVTLRCSPRSGDLSVYWYQQSLDQGLQFLIQYYNGEERAKGNILERFSAQQFPDLHSELNLSSLELGDSALYFCASSVQGQGNEKLFFGSGTQLSVL.

This chain joins TRBV11-2 and TRBJ1-2, with a possible D match to TRBD1 (5 bases). CDR3 size: 16 residues. Trimming left V 5 bases short and J 0 bases short, with 16 bases between. Per germline, CDR1 SGHAT and CDR2 FQNNGV. The CDR3 here is CASSLPERGPNYGYTF. The CDR3 nucleotides are TGTGCCAGCAGCCTACCCGAGAGGGGACCTAACTATGGCTACACCTTC.

This clone has just one count. The chain employs TRBV30 and TRBJ1-1; D is ambiguous. Germline-derived CDR1 and CDR2 are GTSNPN and SVGIG (reference sequence). The CDR3 spans 13 residues. V lost 4 bases to trimming and J lost 2 bases, with 11 bases between them. In DNA, the CDR3 is TGTGCCTGGACATTCTACTTCAACACTGAAGCTTTCTTT. This codes for CAWTFYFNTEAFF.

This rearrangement joins TRBV7-2 to TRBJ2-1; the D is unclear. V was shortened by 4 bases and J by 7 bases, with 17 bases between the two germline ends. This CDR3 is 15 amino acids long. Germline V CDR1 and CDR2: SGHTA, FQGNSA. In DNA form, the CDR3 reads TGTGCCAGCAGCTCAATCCACCATTCGACGAATGAGCAGTTCTTC. Protein product: CASSSIHHSTNEQFF.

The chain is built from TRBV6-5 and TRBJ1-5; TRBD1 is a possible D gene (5 bases). This CDR3 has 15 amino acids. V was cut by 2 bases and J by 4 bases, with 12 bases left in between. The germline CDR1 and CDR2 sequences are MNHEY and SVGAGI. The CDR3 is CASSYVAGMNQPQHF. The DNA for the CDR3 is TGTGCCAGCAGTTACGTGGCAGGGATGAATCAGCCCCAGCATTTT.

CDR3 coding DNA: TGTGCCAGCTCACCAGGGGCTGGGTACGAGCAGTACTTC. The encoded protein is CASSPGAGYEQYF. The chain combines TRBV18 with TRBJ2-7; TRBD1 might be the D (5 bases). Germline V gives CDR1 KGHSH, CDR2 LQKENI. The CDR3 spans 13 residues. Between the trimmed V and J ends, which lost 2 bases and 4 bases, there was a span of 9 bases.

The chain uses TRBV9 and TRBJ1-1, with D tentatively TRBD1 (5 bases). The germline CDR1 and CDR2 sequences are SGDLS and YYNGEE. V was shortened by 3 bases and J by 1 base, with 13 bases between the two germline ends. This CDR3 is built from 15 residues. The CDR3 region has the DNA TGTGCCAGCAGCGGGGGCCCAGTGGGGAACACTGAAGCTTTCTTT. Translated, it gives CASSGGPVGNTEAFF.

This sequence joins TRBV5-1 and TRBJ2-2; D unclear. The CDR3 has 12 amino acids. The germline V gene encodes CDR1 SGHRS and CDR2 YFSETQ. V shed 2 bases and J shed 2 bases, with 1 base lying between them. CDR3: CASSLNTGELFF. CDR3 nucleotide sequence: TGCGCCAGCAGCTTAAACACCGGGGAGCTGTTTTTT.

The chain recombines TRBV7-3 with TRBJ2-7, with unresolved D. Trimming pared 8 bases from V and 0 bases from J, leaving 17 bases between. In germline, CDR1 is SGHTA, CDR2 FQGTGA. This CDR3 is 15 amino acids long. This chain's CDR3 is CASRQAQKSSYEQYF. CDR3 nucleotides: TGTGCCAGCCGTCAGGCACAGAAGAGCTCCTACGAGCAGTACTTC. The full variable domain, with the rest looked up from reference TRBV7-3 and TRBJ2-7, is GAGVSQTPSNKVTEKGKYVELRCDPISGHTALYWYRQSLGQGPEFLIYFQGTGAADDSGLPNDRFFAVRPEGSVSTLKIQRTERGDSAVYLCASRQAQKSSYEQYFGPGTRLTVT.

The CDR3 region has the DNA TGTGCCAGCAGCCAATGGGGGGGCAGGACCTACGAGCAGTACTTC. This gives the protein CASSQWGGRTYEQYF. J is TRBJ2-7 and V is TRBV14; D perhaps matches TRBD2 (7 bases). Looked up from germline, CDR1 is SGHDN and CDR2 is FVKESK. The CDR3 is made up of 15 amino acids. V was trimmed by 2 bases and J by 2 bases, leaving 13 bases between them.

V usage is TRBV30 and J usage is TRBJ1-1, with D perhaps matching TRBD1 (5 bases). Germline V gene data show CDR1 as GTSNPN and CDR2 as SVGIG (reference sequence). CDR3 length: 13 residues. With 1 base removed from V and 0 bases from J, the gap between germline ends came to 6 bases. The CDR3 protein is CAWSGGMNTEAFF. CDR3 nucleotides: TGTGCCTGGAGTGGGGGGATGAACACTGAAGCTTTCTTT.

This chain uses TRBV9 with TRBJ2-1; D is possibly TRBD1 or TRBD2 (5 bases each). Germline values: CDR1 SGDLS, CDR2 YYNGEE. V lost 5 bases and J lost 11, with 11 bases in between. The length of the CDR3 is 11 residues. Here the CDR3 reads CASRGEGKQFF. CDR3 bases: TGTGCCAGCAGGGGGGAAGGGAAGCAGTTCTTC.

This chain connects TRBV2 to TRBJ1-1, with D maybe TRBD1 (6 bases). In germline, CDR1 is SNHLY, CDR2 FYNNEI. Trimming stripped 6 bases from V and 4 bases from J, with 9 bases between. The length of the CDR3 is 12 residues. The CDR3 region is CASRDSLTEAFF. In nucleotides, the CDR3 is TGTGCCAGCAGGGACAGCCTCACTGAAGCTTTCTTT.

This sequence joins TRBV5-1 and TRBJ2-7; the D is unclear. The ends were cut back, 0 bases at V and 4 bases at J, with 8 bases in the middle. Germline V lookup: CDR1 SGHRS, CDR2 YFSETQ. The CDR3 sequence is 13 residues long. This CDR3 reads CASSLVGPYEQYF. In DNA form, the CDR3 reads TGCGCCAGCAGCTTGGTCGGGCCTTACGAGCAGTACTTC.

The CDR3 region has the DNA TGCGCCAGCAGCCGATCTCCTAGCACAGATACGCAGTATTTT. Translated, it gives CASSRSPSTDTQYF. V usage is TRBV4-3 and J usage is TRBJ2-3; D call uncertain. CDR1 and CDR2 from the germline V gene are LGHNA and YSLEER. With 4 bases removed from V and 0 bases from J, the gap between germline ends came to 8 bases. CDR3 length: 14 amino acids.

The rearrangement joins TRBV30 to TRBJ1-1; the D gene is possibly TRBD1 (6 bases). The CDR3 is 13 residues long. Trimming shortened V by 2 bases and J by 7 bases, and 14 bases separated the two germline ends. Germline V gives CDR1 GTSNPN, CDR2 SVGIG (reference sequence). The CDR3 spells CAWSLGGGSEAFF. In DNA, the CDR3 is TGTGCCTGGAGTCTAGGAGGGGGAAGTGAAGCTTTCTTT.

V is TRBV2 and J is TRBJ1-1; TRBD1 is a possible D gene (5 bases). The V end lost 8 bases, the J end lost 5 bases, and 18 bases lay between the germline ends. The V gene's germline CDR1 is SNHLY and CDR2 FYNNEI. This CDR3 spans 14 amino acids. The CDR3 loop reads CASAYQGVGTEAFF. In DNA, the CDR3 is TGTGCCAGCGCCTATCAGGGTGTAGGAACTGAAGCTTTCTTT.

The rearrangement uses TRBV28 and TRBJ2-7; 10 nucleotides align to TRBD1. Germline V gene data show CDR1 as MDHEN and CDR2 as SYDVKM. The CDR3 has 14 amino acids. The J segment lost 5 bases and the V segment lost 1 base, leaving 2 bases of the junction unmatched. Written as DNA, the CDR3 is TGTGCCAGCAGTTTATCGGGACAGGGGAACGAGCAGTACTTC. As protein: CASSLSGQGNEQYF.

This sequence joins TRBV13 and TRBJ2-7; 8 nucleotides agree with TRBD1. The ends lost 5 bases at V and 3 bases at J; junction bases unmatched: 9. The CDR3 is 15 residues long. The germline gives CDR1 PRHDT, CDR2 FYEKMQ (reference sequence). The CDR3 nucleotides are TGTGCCAGCAGCCCGAGGGACAGGCTGTTCTACGAGCAGTACTTC. It translates to CASSPRDRLFYEQYF.

The V and J genes are TRBV2 and TRBJ2-6, with D possibly TRBD1 on 6 matching bases. Germline loops: CDR1 SNHLY, CDR2 FYNNEI. This CDR3 spans 14 amino acids. The V gene lost 4 bases and the J gene lost 16 bases, with 20 bases spanning the gap. CDR3 bases: TGTGCCAGCAGTGGACAGTTCGTTCTGGGGGCACTGACTTTC. As protein: CASSGQFVLGALTF. Variable domain in full (rest from reference TRBV2 and TRBJ2-6): EPEVTQTPSHQVTQMGQEVILRCVPISNHLYFYWYRQILGQKVEFLVSFYNNEISEKSEIFDDQFSVERPDGSNFTLKIRSTKLEDSAMYFCASSGQFVLGALTFGAGSRLTVL.

The V call is TRBV27, the J call TRBJ1-5; no firm D call. The CDR3 is 15 residues long. The germline CDR1 and CDR2 sequences are MNHEY and SMNVEV (reference sequence). V dropped 2 bases and J dropped 0 bases, with 8 bases sitting between them. The DNA of the CDR3 is TGTGCCAGCAGTTTAGGAACGGTTAGCAATCAGCCCCAGCATTTT. Its translation: CASSLGTVSNQPQHF.

The chain links TRBV7-7 to TRBJ2-2; no definite D call. The CDR3 is made up of 15 amino acids. The germline gives CDR1 SSHAT, CDR2 FNYEAQ (reference sequence). V was cut by 3 bases and J by 2 bases, with 10 bases left in between. CDR3 nucleotide sequence: TGTGCCAGCAGCTTTGAAGGGTTCAACACCGGGGAGCTGTTTTTT. As protein: CASSFEGFNTGELFF.

V and J are TRBV18 and TRBJ2-7; TRBD1 aligns across 9 bases. The CDR3 spans 15 residues. Germline lookup yields CDR1 KGHSH and CDR2 LQKENI. Trimming at V came to 3 bases and at J to 5 bases, leaving 8 bases not matched to a gene. CDR3 in amino acids: CASSPTGQGINEQYF. The DNA for the CDR3 is TGTGCCAGCTCACCGACGGGACAGGGAATTAACGAGCAGTACTTC. The complete variable domain, with remaining parts taken from reference TRBV18 and TRBJ2-7, reads NAGVMQNPRHLVRRRGQEARLRCSPMKGHSHVYWYRQLPEEGLKFMVYLQKENIIDESGMPKERFSAEFPKEGPSILRIQQVVRGDSAAYFCASSPTGQGINEQYFGPGTRLTVT.

Worth noting for this clone: At one end, the junction sequence differs from germline, possibly due to a read error. The chain has TRBV6-1 and TRBJ1-5; 9 bases align to TRBD1. Germline V gene sequence: CDR1 MNHNS, CDR2 SASEGT. This CDR3 is built from 14 residues. The CDR3 region is CATSPIQGAQPQHF. The DNA for the CDR3 is TGTGCCACCAGTCCCATACAGGGGGCTCAGCCCCAGCATTTT.

CDR3: CASSIGGGDTQYF. Written as DNA, the CDR3 is TGTGCCAGCAGTATCGGGGGGGGAGATACGCAGTATTTT. The V and J genes are TRBV2 and TRBJ2-3; 8 nucleotides agree with TRBD2. The CDR3 loop spans 13 amino acids. Looked up from germline, CDR1 is SNHLY and CDR2 is FYNNEI. V lost 5 bases, J lost 5 bases, and 3 bases stayed unmatched.

This clone was detected only once. This chain links TRBV12-5 with TRBJ1-5; maybe TRBD1 (5 bases). The CDR3 is made up of 15 amino acids. The V gene lost 1 base and the J gene lost 1 base, with 8 bases spanning the gap. Germline-derived CDR1 and CDR2 are LGHNT and FRNRAP. The CDR3: CASGLGEGSNQPQHF. CDR3 coding DNA: TGTGCTAGTGGTTTGGGCGAGGGGAGCAATCAGCCCCAGCATTTT.

V usage is TRBV6-4 and J usage is TRBJ1-4; 10 nucleotides match TRBD1. CDR3 length: 20 residues. V shed 4 bases and J 0 bases; nucleotides not matched to a gene: 14. Germline-derived CDR1 and CDR2 are MRHNA and SNTAGT. The CDR3 is CASSGPGGQGTFATNEKLFF. The CDR3 DNA sequence: TGTGCCAGCAGTGGGCCCGGGGGACAGGGGACATTTGCAACTAATGAAAAACTGTTTTTT.

The chain has TRBV19 and TRBJ2-1, with D unclear. Trimming left V 3 bases short and J 6 bases short, with 18 bases between. CDR3 length equals 16 residues. Germline assignment: CDR1 LNHDA and CDR2 SQIVND (reference sequence). This CDR3 reads CASSIRHSRRANEQFF. The CDR3 nucleotides are TGTGCCAGTAGTATCAGGCACTCCCGAAGAGCCAATGAGCAGTTCTTC.

The chain employs TRBV7-8 and TRBJ2-7; D is unresolved. Germline CDR1 is SGHVS and CDR2 is FQNEAQ. The length of the CDR3 is 13 residues. Trimming shortened V by 0 bases and J by 1 base, and 4 bases separated the two germline ends. The CDR3 here is CASSLAQSYEQYF. Written as DNA, the CDR3 is TGTGCCAGCAGCTTAGCGCAGTCCTACGAGCAGTACTTC.

Here the CDR3 reads CASSVAGQVNTEAFF. In nucleotides, the CDR3 is TGTGCCAGCAGCGTGGCGGGACAGGTGAACACTGAAGCTTTCTTT. V gene TRBV9 combines with J gene TRBJ1-1, with 8 positions matching TRBD1. This CDR3 is 15 amino acids long. The germline gives CDR1 SGDLS, CDR2 YYNGEE. J lost 0 bases, V lost 2 bases, and 3 bases had no gene match.

The chain combines TRBV19 with TRBJ1-1, with D uncertain. V lost 4 bases and J 2 bases, leaving 8 bases between the germline ends. This CDR3 is built from 13 residues. CDR1 is LNHDA, CDR2 SQIVND, per germline (reference sequence). This chain's CDR3 is CASSTSINTEAFF. The CDR3 DNA sequence: TGTGCCAGTAGTACCTCTATTAACACTGAAGCTTTCTTT.